These 15 T cell receptor beta chains were all obtained from the same sample, sequenced in a study of cytomegalovirus exposure and HLA in healthy donors. The study ran its PCR with 60 Vbeta and 13 Jbeta primers. The assay was immunoSEQ multiplex PCR, and TCRdb's table has in-frame clones only and misses some. The data hold 120,000 or so clones, with approximately 80% observed a single time. The sequencing input was PBMCs. These receptor sequences come from a woman aged 18-29 years in good health and CMV-seronegative.

The chain is built from TRBV6-1 and TRBJ1-2; 10 positions match TRBD1. The CDR3 contains 15 residues. The germline gives CDR1 MNHNS, CDR2 SASEGT. The V segment lost 4 bases and the J segment 6 bases; nucleotides outside the gene matches: 8. The chain's CDR3 is CASSGSGQGIDGYTF. The CDR3 bases are TGTGCCAGCAGTGGATCGGGACAGGGGATTGATGGCTACACCTTC.

This clone was seen once. The gene calls are TRBV12-5 and TRBJ1-1, with D unresolved. Trimming shortened V by 9 bases and J by 4 bases, and 9 bases separated the two germline ends. The CDR3 runs to 11 residues. The V gene's germline CDR1 is LGHNT and CDR2 FRNRAP. The CDR3 nucleotides are TGTGCTAGCGGCCCTAGCACTGAAGCTTTCTTT. Amino acid sequence: CASGPSTEAFF.

This rearrangement joins TRBV7-6 to TRBJ2-3; 11 nucleotides agree with TRBD2. V lost 6 bases and J lost 3; bases outside the gene matches: 5. This CDR3 region has 15 residues. CDR1 is SGHVS, CDR2 FNYEAQ, per germline. The CDR3 is CASRATSGGTDTQYF. The CDR3 DNA follows: TGTGCCAGCAGGGCTACTAGCGGGGGTACAGATACGCAGTATTTT.

This sequence joins TRBV7-2 and TRBJ2-5; 7 nucleotides line up with TRBD1. The J call may be wrong; the DNA end is better matched by TRBJ2-7. The length of the CDR3 is 13 residues. CDR1 is SGHTA, CDR2 FQGNSA, per germline. The CDR3 bases are TGTGCCAGCAGCATCCACAGGGGTTACGAGCAGTACTTC. It encodes CASSIHRGYEQYF.

The chain has TRBV5-1 and TRBJ1-3, with D hard to call. The germline V and J ends were trimmed by 2 bases and 8 bases, with 8 bases remaining between them. The V gene's germline CDR1 is SGHRS and CDR2 YFSETQ. The CDR3 contains 12 residues. CDR3 protein: CASSLSRDTIYF. DNA for the CDR3: TGCGCCAGCAGCTTATCCCGGGACACCATATATTTT.

The V gene is TRBV6-6, the J gene TRBJ2-1, with D possibly matching TRBD2 (6 bases). CDR1 is MNHNY, CDR2 SVGAGI, per germline (reference sequence). The V end lost 7 bases, the J end lost 4 bases, and 14 bases lay between the germline ends. CDR3 length equals 14 residues. In DNA form, the CDR3 reads TGTGCCAGCAACCTCCGGGACTCGTACAATGAGCAGTTCTTC. Translating gives CASNLRDSYNEQFF.

This clone was detected only once. The rearrangement links TRBV18 to TRBJ2-6, with a weak D call TRBD1 (6 bases). V lost 3 bases and J 1 base, leaving 13 bases between the germline ends. CDR3 length equals 17 residues. Looked up from germline, CDR1 is KGHSH and CDR2 is LQKENI. CDR3 in DNA: TGTGCCAGCTCACCCGATACAGGGAAGTCTGGGGCCAACGTCCTGACTTTC. Its protein is CASSPDTGKSGANVLTF.

V is TRBV6-4 and J is TRBJ1-5, with no clear D. CDR1 MRHNA and CDR2 SNTAGT come from the germline V gene. There are 15 residues in the CDR3. Trimming took off 11 bases at V and 1 base at J, with 18 bases between the two ends. The CDR3 coding sequence is TGTGCCGCCCCTGGGAGTGGAGGGAGCAATCAGCCCCAGCATTTT. Its protein is CAAPGSGGSNQPQHF.

J is TRBJ2-5 and V is TRBV18; no clear D gene. V lost 1 base to trimming and J lost 2 bases, with 11 bases between them. This CDR3 is built from 15 residues. The germline V gene has CDR1 KGHSH and CDR2 LQKENI. DNA for the CDR3: TGTGCCAGCTCACCACGCCATGGGCAGCAAGAGACCCAGTACTTC. Translated: CASSPRHGQQETQYF.

The chain has TRBV4-1 and TRBJ2-1, with 11 positions matching TRBD2. V dropped 2 bases and J dropped 16; count of bases not matched to a gene: 16. Germline V CDR1 and CDR2: MGHRA, YSYEKL. This CDR3 has 16 residues. The DNA for the CDR3 is TGCGCCAGCAGCCAAAGGCTAGCGGGAGGCCGTCTTGCATCCTTCTTC. Encoded protein: CASSQRLAGGRLASFF.

The rearrangement joins TRBV4-3 to TRBJ1-5; D gene uncertain. There are 15 residues in the CDR3. V gave up 3 bases and J gave up 0 bases, with 9 bases separating them. The germline gives CDR1 LGHNA, CDR2 YSLEER. CDR3: CASSQDGNSNQPQHF. The CDR3 DNA is TGCGCCAGCAGCCAGGACGGGAATAGCAATCAGCCCCAGCATTTT.

As for this clone: At one end the junction does not follow the germline gene, possibly because of a read error. This sequence joins TRBV2 and TRBJ2-5; TRBD2 aligns across 9 bases. CDR3 length: 12 residues. The V gene's germline CDR1 is SNHLY and CDR2 FYNNEI. In DNA form, the CDR3 reads TGTGCCAGCAGTGAAGTACGGGCTAGCGGGAACTTC. It codes for CASSEVRASGNF.

The rearrangement links TRBV5-6 to TRBJ2-1; a possible D gene is TRBD2 (6 bases). The V gene's germline CDR1 is SGHDT and CDR2 YYEEEE. This CDR3 region has 13 residues. With 4 bases removed from V and 7 bases from J, the gap between germline ends came to 12 bases. The CDR3 loop is CASSGLSWNEQFF. In nucleotides, the CDR3 is TGTGCCAGCAGCGGACTAAGCTGGAATGAGCAGTTCTTC.

V usage is TRBV15 and J usage is TRBJ1-3, with D perhaps TRBD1 (6 bases). The V end lost 5 bases, the J end lost 3 bases, and 14 bases lay between the germline ends. CDR3 length: 15 residues. Germline assignment: CDR1 LNHNV and CDR2 YYDKDF (reference sequence). The CDR3 DNA sequence: TGTGCCACCAGCCGCCTAGGGGGTAATGGAAACACCATATATTTT. It specifies CATSRLGGNGNTIYF.

The chain combines TRBV19 with TRBJ1-5; possibly TRBD1 for D (5 bases). Germline CDR1 is LNHDA and CDR2 is SQIVND (reference sequence). The V and J ends lost 7 bases and 2 bases respectively, with 6 bases between them. The CDR3 is made up of 12 amino acids. The CDR3 DNA is TGTGCCAGTACCAGGGGCAATCAGCCCCAGCATTTT. Protein product: CASTRGNQPQHF. Using reference TRBV19 and TRBJ1-5 for the parts outside the CDR3, the full variable domain is DGGITQSPKYLFRKEGQNVTLSCEQNLNHDAMYWYRQDPGQGLRLIYYSQIVNDFQKGDIAEGYSVSREKKESFPLTVTSAQKNPTAFYLCASTRGNQPQHFGDGTRLSIL.